This TCR beta chain is from a study of blood T cell repertoires in COVID-19. Libraries were prepared by immunoSEQ multiplex PCR; TCRdb keeps only in-frame clonotypes and omits some of them. The profile shows about 430,000 clones, around nine tenths of them singletons. The CDR3 has 15 residues. Germline V gives CDR1 LNHDA, CDR2 SQIVND (reference sequence). V was trimmed by 5 bases and J by 4 bases, leaving 14 bases between them. The chain carries TRBV19 and TRBJ2-2; D is perhaps TRBD1 (6 bases). The sample was PBMCs or T cells enriched from blood (not recorded which). The clonotype was recovered from a woman aged 18-35 years who had been exposed to COVID-19. The CDR3 is CASSWKVTGTGELFF. In DNA form, the CDR3 reads TGTGCCAGTAGTTGGAAAGTGACAGGCACCGGGGAGCTGTTTTTT.